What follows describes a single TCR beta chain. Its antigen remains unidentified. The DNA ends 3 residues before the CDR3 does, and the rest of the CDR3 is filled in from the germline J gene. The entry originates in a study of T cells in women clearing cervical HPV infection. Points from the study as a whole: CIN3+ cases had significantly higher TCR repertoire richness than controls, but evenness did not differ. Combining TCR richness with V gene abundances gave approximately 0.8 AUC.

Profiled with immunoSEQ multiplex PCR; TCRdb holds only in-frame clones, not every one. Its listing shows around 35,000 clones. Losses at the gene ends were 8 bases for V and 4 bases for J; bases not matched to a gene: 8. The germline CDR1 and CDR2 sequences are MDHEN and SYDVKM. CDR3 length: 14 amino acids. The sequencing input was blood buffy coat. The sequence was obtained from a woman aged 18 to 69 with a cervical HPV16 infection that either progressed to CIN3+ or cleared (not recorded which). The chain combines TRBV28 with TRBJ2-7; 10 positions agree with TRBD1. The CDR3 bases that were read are TGTGCCAGCGTATCAATGGGACAGGGGTACGAG. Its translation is CASVSMGQGYE. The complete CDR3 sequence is CASVSMGQGYEQYF.